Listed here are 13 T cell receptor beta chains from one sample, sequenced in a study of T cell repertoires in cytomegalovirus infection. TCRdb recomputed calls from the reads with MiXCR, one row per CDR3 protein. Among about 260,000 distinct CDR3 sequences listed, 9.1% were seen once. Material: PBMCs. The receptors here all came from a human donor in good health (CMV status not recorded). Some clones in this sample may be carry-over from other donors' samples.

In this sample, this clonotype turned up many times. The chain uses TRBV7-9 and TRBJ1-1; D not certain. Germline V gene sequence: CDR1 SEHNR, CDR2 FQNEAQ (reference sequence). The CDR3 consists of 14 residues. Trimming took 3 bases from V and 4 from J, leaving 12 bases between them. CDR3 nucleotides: TGTGCCAGCAGCTTCGGCACTCCGGGCACTGAAGCTTTCTTT. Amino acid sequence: CASSFGTPGTEAFF.

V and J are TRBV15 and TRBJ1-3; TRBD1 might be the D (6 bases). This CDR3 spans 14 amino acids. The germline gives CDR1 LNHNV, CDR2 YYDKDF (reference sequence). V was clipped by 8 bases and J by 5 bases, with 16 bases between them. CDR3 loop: CATGYTGIRNTIYF. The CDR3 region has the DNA TGTGCCACCGGCTACACAGGGATACGAAACACCATATATTTT.

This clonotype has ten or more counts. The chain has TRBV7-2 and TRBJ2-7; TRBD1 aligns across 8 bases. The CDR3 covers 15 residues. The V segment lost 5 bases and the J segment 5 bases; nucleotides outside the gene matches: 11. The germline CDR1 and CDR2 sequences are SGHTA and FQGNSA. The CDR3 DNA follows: TGTGCCAGCAGCGGACCGACAGGGGCACGAAACGAGCAGTACTTC. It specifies CASSGPTGARNEQYF.

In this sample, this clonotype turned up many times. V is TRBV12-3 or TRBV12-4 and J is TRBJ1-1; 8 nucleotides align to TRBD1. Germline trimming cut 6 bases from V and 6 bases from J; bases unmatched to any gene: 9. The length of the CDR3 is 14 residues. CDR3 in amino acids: CASSDTGGKPEAFF. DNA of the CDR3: TGTGCCAGCAGCGATACAGGGGGGAAACCTGAAGCTTTCTTT.

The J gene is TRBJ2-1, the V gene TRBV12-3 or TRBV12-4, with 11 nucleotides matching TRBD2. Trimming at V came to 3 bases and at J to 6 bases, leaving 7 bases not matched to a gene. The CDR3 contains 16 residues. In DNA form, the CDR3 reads TGTGCCAGCAGTTTTCTACTAGCGGGGGCCACCAATGAGCAGTTCTTC. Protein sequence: CASSFLLAGATNEQFF.

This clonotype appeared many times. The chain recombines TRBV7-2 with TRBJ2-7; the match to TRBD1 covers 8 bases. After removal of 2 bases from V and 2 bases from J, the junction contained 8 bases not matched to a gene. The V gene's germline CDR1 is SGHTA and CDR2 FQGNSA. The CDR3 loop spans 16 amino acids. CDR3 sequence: CASSLIGGQVTYEQYF. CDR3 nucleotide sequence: TGTGCCAGCAGCTTAATCGGGGGACAGGTAACCTACGAGCAGTACTTC.

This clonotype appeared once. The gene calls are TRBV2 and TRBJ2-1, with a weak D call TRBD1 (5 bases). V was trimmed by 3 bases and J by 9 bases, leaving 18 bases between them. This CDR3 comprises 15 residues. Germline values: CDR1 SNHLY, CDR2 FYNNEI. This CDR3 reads CASSETRAQGAEQFF. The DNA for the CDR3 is TGTGCCAGCAGTGAGACCCGGGCCCAAGGGGCTGAGCAGTTCTTC.

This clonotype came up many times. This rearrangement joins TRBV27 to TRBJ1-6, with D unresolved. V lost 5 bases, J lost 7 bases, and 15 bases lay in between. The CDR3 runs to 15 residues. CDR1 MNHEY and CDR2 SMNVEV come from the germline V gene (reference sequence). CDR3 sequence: CASSLAPNWNSPLHF. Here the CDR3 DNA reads TGTGCCAGCAGTCTAGCACCAAATTGGAATTCACCCCTCCACTTT.

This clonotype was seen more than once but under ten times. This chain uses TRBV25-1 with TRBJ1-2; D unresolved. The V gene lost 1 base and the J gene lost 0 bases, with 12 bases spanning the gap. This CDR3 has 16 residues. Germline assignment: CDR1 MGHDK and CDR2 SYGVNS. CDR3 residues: CASSEFRSGTNYGYTF. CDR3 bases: TGTGCCAGCAGTGAATTTCGGAGTGGGACTAACTATGGCTACACCTTC.

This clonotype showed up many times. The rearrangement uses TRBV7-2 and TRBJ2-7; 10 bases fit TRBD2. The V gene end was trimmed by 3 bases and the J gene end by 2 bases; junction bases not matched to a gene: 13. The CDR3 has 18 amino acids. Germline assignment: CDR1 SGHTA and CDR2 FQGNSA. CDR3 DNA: TGTGCCAGCAGCTTTCGGGGGCTAGCGGGAGCCTGGGCCTACGAGCAGTACTTC. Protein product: CASSFRGLAGAWAYEQYF.

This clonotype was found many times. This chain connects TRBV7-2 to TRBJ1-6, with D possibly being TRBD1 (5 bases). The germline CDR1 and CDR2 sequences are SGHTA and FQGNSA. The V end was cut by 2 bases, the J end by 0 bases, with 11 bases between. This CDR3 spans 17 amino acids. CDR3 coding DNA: TGTGCCAGCAGCTTATATCCAGGGAGCTCCTATAATTCACCCCTCCACTTT. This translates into CASSLYPGSSYNSPLHF.

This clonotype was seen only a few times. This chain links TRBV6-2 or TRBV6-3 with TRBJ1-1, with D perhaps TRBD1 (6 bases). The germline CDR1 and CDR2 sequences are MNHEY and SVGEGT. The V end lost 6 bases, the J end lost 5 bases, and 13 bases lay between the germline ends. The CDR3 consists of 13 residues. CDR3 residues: CASSNGGWTEAFF. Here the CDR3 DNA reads TGTGCCAGCAGCAACGGGGGCTGGACTGAAGCTTTCTTT.

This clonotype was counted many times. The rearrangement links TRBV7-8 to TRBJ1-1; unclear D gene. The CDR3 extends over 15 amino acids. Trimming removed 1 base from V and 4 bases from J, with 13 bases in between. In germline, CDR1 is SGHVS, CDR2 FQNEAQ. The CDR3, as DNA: TGTGCCAGCAGCTTAGGGGCAGTCAGGCCCACTGAAGCTTTCTTT. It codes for CASSLGAVRPTEAFF.